These 17 T cell receptor beta chains share one sample of origin, sequenced in a study of Ad26.COV2.S vaccination and SARS-CoV-2 variants. Described treatment: roughly 20 received Ad26.COV2.S at low or high dose, single or two shots; 5 received placebo; per-sample allocation not given. Sampling happened 63 days after the first vaccine or placebo injection. Profiling relied on immunoSEQ multiplex PCR, and the TCRdb table lists in-frame clones only, not all of them. The sample contains around 450,000 clones, roughly nine tenths of which appear only once. Sample: peripheral blood, taken in a trial of Ad26.COV2.S vaccine versus placebo. These receptors were obtained from a person aged 18-60 years who received the Ad26.COV2.S COVID-19 vaccine or a placebo.

This rearrangement joins TRBV27 to TRBJ2-5; TRBD2 agrees at 11 bases. The CDR3 totals 16 residues. Trimming took 3 bases from V and 4 from J; bases not matched to a gene: 7. Germline V gene sequence: CDR1 MNHEY, CDR2 SMNVEV (reference sequence). The CDR3 region is CASSFNVGLAGETQYF. The CDR3 coding sequence is TGTGCCAGCAGTTTCAATGTCGGACTAGCGGGAGAGACCCAGTACTTC.

The CDR3 sequence: CATSGSGTSGREGQFF. For the CDR3, the DNA is TGTGCCACCAGCGGATCCGGGACTAGCGGGAGAGAGGGGCAGTTCTTC. V usage is TRBV15 and J usage is TRBJ2-1, with 14 bases matching TRBD2. V gave up 5 bases and J gave up 12 bases; unmatched junction bases: 12. The length of the CDR3 is 16 residues. Germline CDR1 reads LNHNV; CDR2 reads YYDKDF (reference sequence). The full variable domain, with the rest looked up from reference TRBV15 and TRBJ2-1, is DAMVIQNPRYQVTQFGKPVTLSCSQTLNHNVMYWYQQKSSQAPKLLFHYYDKDFNNEADTPDNFQSRRPNTSFCFLDIRSPGLGDTAMYLCATSGSGTSGREGQFFGPGTRLTVL.

V is TRBV4-1 and J is TRBJ1-4; 8 positions agree with TRBD1. Germline V gene lookup returns CDR1 MGHRA and CDR2 YSYEKL. V lost 0 bases and J lost 3; bases outside the gene matches: 3. The CDR3 covers 16 residues. In nucleotides, the CDR3 is TGCGCCAGCAGCCAAGATCAGGGGGCCTCTAATGAAAAACTGTTTTTT. Translated, it gives CASSQDQGASNEKLFF.

This chain uses TRBV15 with TRBJ2-7; 10 positions match TRBD2. The CDR3 is 13 amino acids. The V segment lost 8 bases and the J segment 2 bases; nucleotides outside the gene matches: 3. The germline V gene encodes CDR1 LNHNV and CDR2 YYDKDF (reference sequence). The CDR3 protein is CATGTSVPYEQYF. Written as DNA, the CDR3 is TGTGCCACCGGGACTAGCGTTCCCTACGAGCAGTACTTC.

This clone was found once. V is TRBV6-2 or TRBV6-3 and J is TRBJ1-2; D not certain. The germline CDR1 and CDR2 sequences are MNHEY and SVGEGT. V lost 6 bases and J lost 5, with 19 bases in between. This CDR3 spans 15 amino acids. CDR3: CASSRRRTADYGYTF. CDR3 sequence (DNA): TGTGCCAGCAGCCGACGACGGACGGCCGATTATGGCTACACCTTC.

This chain joins TRBV2 and TRBJ1-1; D perhaps matches TRBD1 (6 bases). The V gene lost 2 bases and the J gene lost 4 bases, with 11 bases spanning the gap. CDR3 size: 14 residues. CDR1 is SNHLY and CDR2 is FYNNEI in the germline V gene. CDR3 sequence reads: CASSEYRVGTEAFF. CDR3 coding DNA: TGTGCCAGCAGTGAATACAGGGTGGGCACTGAAGCTTTCTTT.

The chain combines TRBV4-1 with TRBJ2-1, with 7 bases aligning to TRBD2. Germline CDR1 reads MGHRA; CDR2 reads YSYEKL. CDR3 length: 15 amino acids. V lost 0 bases and J lost 12; bases outside the gene matches: 11. The CDR3 nucleotides are TGCGCCAGCAGCCAAGACCTAGGTGGGGGAGGGGTGCAGTTCTTC. It is translated as CASSQDLGGGGVQFF.

This chain links TRBV2 with TRBJ2-7, with D unclear. Germline CDR1 reads SNHLY; CDR2 reads FYNNEI. Trimming cost V 6 bases and J 3 bases, with 9 bases left between them. The length of the CDR3 is 12 residues. CDR3 amino acids: CASSPTYYEQYF. CDR3 nucleotides: TGTGCCAGCAGCCCCACATACTACGAGCAGTACTTC.

CDR3 region: CSVVGQGYGYTF. DNA for the CDR3: TGCAGCGTTGTCGGACAGGGGTACGGCTACACCTTC. The V and J genes are TRBV29-1 and TRBJ1-2; 9 nucleotides agree with TRBD1. V lost 4 bases to trimming and J lost 8 bases; unmatched junction nucleotides: 5. The CDR3 is 12 amino acids. Germline CDR1 is SQVTM and CDR2 is ANQGSEA.

The chain combines TRBV9 with TRBJ2-1; D uncertain. V dropped 1 base and J dropped 0 bases, with 8 bases sitting between them. The germline V gene encodes CDR1 SGDLS and CDR2 YYNGEE. This CDR3 is built from 15 residues. CDR3: CASSVHFSSYNEQFF. The CDR3 DNA sequence: TGTGCCAGCAGCGTACATTTCAGCTCCTACAATGAGCAGTTCTTC.

This chain uses TRBV5-1 with TRBJ2-2; D is uncertain. Between the trimmed V and J ends, which lost 0 bases and 1 base, there was a span of 7 bases. Germline CDR1 and CDR2: SGHRS and YFSETQ. The CDR3 covers 15 residues. The DNA of the CDR3 is TGCGCCAGCAGCTTGGTTACGGTGAACACCGGGGAGCTGTTTTTT. It codes for CASSLVTVNTGELFF.

The chain is built from TRBV28 and TRBJ1-1; possibly TRBD1 for D (5 bases). V dropped 5 bases and J dropped 5 bases, with 9 bases sitting between them. The CDR3 is 12 amino acids. CDR1 is MDHEN and CDR2 is SYDVKM in the germline V gene. CDR3 in amino acids: CASSDQGTEAFF. CDR3 bases: TGTGCCAGCAGTGACCAGGGAACTGAAGCTTTCTTT. Combining the CDR3 with reference TRBV28 and TRBJ1-1 gives the whole variable domain DVKVTQSSRYLVKRTGEKVFLECVQDMDHENMFWYRQDPGLGLRLIYFSYDVKMKEKGDIPEGYSVSREKKERFSLILESASTNQTSMYLCASSDQGTEAFFGQGTRLTVV.

The chain is built from TRBV28 and TRBJ1-1; D not resolved. The CDR3 spans 13 residues. V was trimmed by 7 bases and J by 4 bases, leaving 13 bases between them. Germline V lookup: CDR1 MDHEN, CDR2 SYDVKM. CDR3 in DNA: TGTGCCAGCATACCCAGCTGGGGCACTGAAGCTTTCTTT. Its translation is CASIPSWGTEAFF. The full variable domain, its missing parts supplied by reference TRBV28 and TRBJ1-1, is DVKVTQSSRYLVKRTGEKVFLECVQDMDHENMFWYRQDPGLGLRLIYFSYDVKMKEKGDIPEGYSVSREKKERFSLILESASTNQTSMYLCASIPSWGTEAFFGQGTRLTVV.

This clone was picked up one time. The genes are TRBV23-1 and TRBJ2-1, with D perhaps assigned TRBD1 or TRBD2 (5 bases each). TRBV23-1 is known as an ORF, though its function is uncertain. Trimming pared 4 bases from V and 8 bases from J, leaving 15 bases between. The CDR3 is 14 amino acids. The CDR3 nucleotides read TGCGCCAGCAGTCGACAGCGGTGGAAGGATGAGCAGTTCTTC. Protein: CASSRQRWKDEQFF.

This clone was seen only once. This sequence joins TRBV9 and TRBJ1-6; D is unresolved. The CDR3 covers 14 residues. Germline lookup yields CDR1 SGDLS and CDR2 YYNGEE. The germline V and J ends were trimmed by 4 bases and 5 bases, with 10 bases remaining between them. The CDR3 protein is CASSPGRDNSPLHF. The CDR3 coding sequence is TGTGCCAGCAGCCCCGGTCGGGATAATTCACCCCTCCACTTT.

This clone was found a few times. The chain is built from TRBV6-5 and TRBJ1-2; 7 bases are shared with TRBD1. Trimming removed 5 bases from V and 8 bases from J; junction bases left unmatched: 8. CDR3 length equals 13 residues. Germline-derived CDR1 and CDR2 are MNHEY and SVGAGI. CDR3 in DNA: TGTGCCAGCAGTCCAACAGGGGAACGCGGCTACACCTTC. Residues: CASSPTGERGYTF.

This chain uses TRBV28 with TRBJ2-1; 8 bases line up with TRBD2. Germline trimming cut 3 bases from V and 5 bases from J; bases unmatched to any gene: 3. CDR3 length: 14 amino acids. Germline V lookup: CDR1 MDHEN, CDR2 SYDVKM. The CDR3 region has the DNA TGTGCCAGCAGTTTCGGTAGCGGGGACAATGAGCAGTTCTTC. It codes for CASSFGSGDNEQFF.